These 18 T cell receptor beta chains originate from one sample sequenced in a study of CD8+CD57+ T cells in acquired aplastic anemia. Profiles of TCR beta VDJ and CDR3 were generated from a genomic DNA template. TCRdb fed the reads into MiXCR, producing one record per CDR3 protein. The data show 80,000 or so distinct CDR3 sequences, approximately 45% seen once. Material for sequencing was sorted CD4+, CD8+, or CD8+CD57+ T cells (not recorded which) from PBMCs. The receptors stem from a human donor in good health, serving as a control.

This clonotype was picked up many times. CDR3 protein: CATSTRGGKETQYF. CDR3 bases: TGTGCCACCAGCACTCGCGGGGGGAAAGAGACCCAGTACTTC. The genes are TRBV15 and TRBJ2-5; the match to TRBD2 covers 8 bases. This CDR3 is 14 amino acids long. The germline V gene has CDR1 LNHNV and CDR2 YYDKDF (reference sequence). The trim removed 4 bases at V and 3 bases at J, leaving 4 bases unmatched.

The chain couples TRBV2 to TRBJ1-6; TRBD1 is a possible D gene (5 bases). This CDR3 has 15 residues. The germline CDR1 and CDR2 sequences are SNHLY and FYNNEI. V lost 1 base to trimming and J lost 7 bases, with 11 bases between them. The DNA for the CDR3 is TGTGCCAGCAGTGAAGGGCAGGGAAGGAATTCACCCCTCCACTTT. Protein sequence: CASSEGQGRNSPLHF. Variable domain in full (rest from reference TRBV2 and TRBJ1-6): EPEVTQTPSHQVTQMGQEVILRCVPISNHLYFYWYRQILGQKVEFLVSFYNNEISEKSEIFDDQFSVERPDGSNFTLKIRSTKLEDSAMYFCASSEGQGRNSPLHFGNGTRLTVT.

The chain couples TRBV9 to TRBJ1-4, with 9 bases matching TRBD1. CDR1 and CDR2 from the germline V gene are SGDLS and YYNGEE. V lost 3 bases and J lost 6; bases outside the gene matches: 3. CDR3 length equals 14 residues. The CDR3 sequence: CASSGGTGHEKLFF. The CDR3 DNA reads as TGTGCCAGCAGCGGCGGGACAGGGCATGAAAAACTGTTTTTT.

In this sample, this clonotype turned up many times. The chain couples TRBV4-1 to TRBJ2-7; unclear D gene. The germline V gene has CDR1 MGHRA and CDR2 YSYEKL. The CDR3 loop spans 13 amino acids. V shed 4 bases and J shed 3 bases, with 10 bases lying between them. Here the CDR3 reads CASSLAKDYEQYF. The CDR3 nucleotides are TGCGCCAGCAGCCTCGCCAAGGACTACGAGCAGTACTTC.

In this sample, this clonotype turned up many times. V usage is TRBV10-1 and J usage is TRBJ1-1, with D possibly TRBD1 on 6 matching bases. V gave up 3 bases and J gave up 1 base, with 12 bases separating them. The CDR3 extends over 15 amino acids. The germline V gene has CDR1 WNHNN and CDR2 SYGVQD (reference sequence). The CDR3 bases are TGCGCCAGCAGTGATAGTGGGACACCGAACACTGAAGCTTTCTTT. Its translation is CASSDSGTPNTEAFF.

This clonotype occurred a few times. V gene TRBV19 combines with J gene TRBJ1-5, with TRBD1 matching over 8 bases. The CDR3 length is 14 residues. V shed 3 bases, J shed 7 bases, and the junction held 5 bases outside the gene matches. Looked up from germline, CDR1 is LNHDA and CDR2 is SQIVND (reference sequence). CDR3 amino acids: CASSIGAGGQPQHF. Here the CDR3 DNA reads TGTGCCAGTAGTATCGGGGCAGGGGGCCAGCCCCAGCATTTT.

Many counts were recorded for this clonotype. The chain has TRBV9 and TRBJ2-2, with 12 bases lining up with TRBD2. CDR3 length: 15 residues. Trimming took 2 bases from V and 5 from J; bases not matched to a gene: 1. CDR1 is SGDLS and CDR2 is YYNGEE in the germline V gene. The CDR3 DNA sequence: TGTGCCAGCAGCGTTACTAGCGGGGGGACCGGGGAGCTGTTTTTT. It encodes CASSVTSGGTGELFF.

This clonotype has a count of ten or more. The genes are TRBV19 and TRBJ1-1; D is perhaps TRBD1 (5 bases). CDR3 size: 11 residues. Germline values: CDR1 LNHDA, CDR2 SQIVND (reference sequence). Trimming left V 5 bases short and J 8 bases short, with 9 bases between. The CDR3 DNA is TGTGCCAGTAGTCTCGGGGGGGAAGCTTTCTTT. This gives the protein CASSLGGEAFF.

This sequence joins TRBV7-3 and TRBJ2-5; D unclear. Germline loops: CDR1 SGHTA, CDR2 FQGTGA. The CDR3 covers 13 residues. With 3 bases removed from V and 2 bases from J, the gap between germline ends came to 7 bases. This CDR3 reads CASSLGMQETQYF. In DNA form, the CDR3 reads TGTGCCAGCAGCTTGGGAATGCAAGAGACCCAGTACTTC.

This clonotype was detected many times. The V call is TRBV15, the J call TRBJ1-5; D is undetermined. Germline-derived CDR1 and CDR2 are LNHNV and YYDKDF (reference sequence). This CDR3 is 12 amino acids long. V lost 0 bases and J 4 bases, leaving 1 base between the germline ends. CDR3 in DNA: TGTGCCACCAGCAGAGAGAATCAGCCCCAGCATTTT. This codes for CATSRENQPQHF.

This clonotype was detected ten times or more. The chain uses TRBV2 and TRBJ1-3, with unresolved D. Germline values: CDR1 SNHLY, CDR2 FYNNEI. The CDR3 extends over 16 amino acids. V shed 2 bases and J shed 2 bases, with 13 bases lying between them. Here the CDR3 DNA reads TGTGCCAGCAGTGAATCAATAGGGAACCCTGGAAACACCATATATTTT. Encoded protein: CASSESIGNPGNTIYF.

The chain links TRBV6-5 to TRBJ1-1, with D possibly matching TRBD1 (5 bases). Germline CDR1 and CDR2: MNHEY and SVGAGI. V lost 2 bases and J 8 bases, leaving 12 bases between the germline ends. This CDR3 has 13 residues. This CDR3 is CASSYGGTAEAFF. The CDR3 nucleotides read TGTGCCAGCAGTTACGGGGGGACCGCGGAAGCTTTCTTT.

The rearrangement links TRBV7-9 to TRBJ1-2; the match to TRBD1 covers 7 bases. There are 13 residues in the CDR3. V was pared by 3 bases and J by 8 bases, with 6 bases of the junction left unmatched. Germline V gene sequence: CDR1 SEHNR, CDR2 FQNEAQ (reference sequence). CDR3 region: CASSLGQFNGYTF. In DNA, the CDR3 is TGTGCCAGCAGCTTGGGACAGTTTAACGGCTACACCTTC. Together with reference TRBV7-9 and TRBJ1-2, the CDR3 gives the full variable domain: DTGVSQNPRHKITKRGQNVTFRCDPISEHNRLYWYRQTLGQGPEFLTYFQNEAQLEKSRLLSDRFSAERPKGSFSTLEIQRTEQGDSAMYLCASSLGQFNGYTFGSGTRLTVV.

The chain combines TRBV10-3 with TRBJ1-2, with TRBD1 identical over 8 bases. The CDR3 consists of 13 residues. Germline CDR1 reads ENHRY; CDR2 reads SYGVKD. V trimming: 6 bases; J trimming: 3 bases; junction bases outside the gene matches: 3. This CDR3 reads CAISKQGDYGYTF. The CDR3 nucleotides are TGTGCCATCAGCAAACAGGGGGACTATGGCTACACCTTC.

This clonotype showed up many times. The chain recombines TRBV7-7 with TRBJ2-2; D perhaps matches TRBD2 (5 bases). The V and J ends lost 1 base and 4 bases respectively, with 13 bases between them. There are 16 residues in the CDR3. Germline CDR1 is SSHAT and CDR2 is FNYEAQ (reference sequence). CDR3 nucleotides: TGTGCCAGCAGCTTAGGGCCTGGACGGGGCACCGGGGAGCTGTTTTTT. Its translation: CASSLGPGRGTGELFF.

The chain links TRBV20-1 to TRBJ1-2, with 10 bases aligning to TRBD1. This CDR3 is 18 amino acids long. The J segment lost 6 bases and the V segment lost 1 base, leaving 17 bases of the junction unmatched. Germline V CDR1 and CDR2: DFQATT, SNEGSKA (reference sequence). As DNA, the CDR3 is TGCAGTGCTAGAGGCATTCTATCGATGACAGGGGGCATTGATGGCTACACCTTC. Encoded protein: CSARGILSMTGGIDGYTF.

This clonotype was picked up many times. The chain combines TRBV7-6 with TRBJ1-1, with TRBD1 matching 7 bases. V shed 3 bases, J shed 6 bases, and the junction held 10 bases outside the gene matches. Germline lookup yields CDR1 SGHVS and CDR2 FNYEAQ. CDR3 length equals 15 residues. The CDR3 loop reads CASSLRGTEDSEAFF. The CDR3 coding sequence is TGTGCCAGCAGCTTGAGGGGGACAGAAGATTCTGAAGCTTTCTTT.

This clonotype was seen repeatedly, ten times or more. This chain uses TRBV13 with TRBJ1-2; the match to TRBD1 covers 9 bases. Germline CDR1 reads PRHDT; CDR2 reads FYEKMQ (reference sequence). The CDR3 has 16 amino acids. Germline trimming cut 4 bases from V and 3 bases from J; bases unmatched to any gene: 9. The CDR3 here is CASSSGQGEEDYGYTF. CDR3 nucleotide sequence: TGTGCCAGCAGCTCGGGACAGGGCGAAGAGGACTATGGCTACACCTTC.